This entry concerns a single T cell receptor beta chain. The CDR3 loop spans 14 amino acids. V lost 4 bases, J lost 0 bases, and 9 bases lay in between. CDR1 is SGHDT and CDR2 is YYEEEE in the germline V gene. This entry is derived from a study of cytomegalovirus exposure and HLA in healthy donors. The PCR ran on 60 Vbeta and 13 Jbeta primers. Some clones are missing from TCRdb's copy, which holds only in-frame ones; the method was immunoSEQ multiplex PCR. The sample gives some 130,000 clones, over 75% of which show up once; 4% to 5.5% is in the top ten. Specimen: PBMCs. The chain combines TRBV5-6 with TRBJ2-3; D might be TRBD2 (6 bases). The sequence derives from a man between 25 and 39 years old in good health. The CDR3 DNA reads TGTGCCAGCAGCCTTAGCGGCAGCACAGATACGCAGTATTTT. Encoded protein: CASSLSGSTDTQYF.